This TCR beta chain was observed in a study of response to subunit inactivated influenza vaccine. Whole-study results and caveats: Few additional T cells are recruited per seasonal influenza vaccination, authors suggested.

The V end was cut by 6 bases, the J end by 6 bases, with 18 bases between. CDR1 and CDR2 (germline): MDHEN, SYDVKM. The CDR3 loop spans 14 amino acids. TCRdb processed the RT-PCR reads anew with MiXCR; each CDR3 protein has one entry. The sample yields 200,000 to 300,000 distinct CDR3 sequences, approximately 12% seen once. A few counts support this clonotype. As yet, its antigen is unknown. The sequence came from a man in his fifties who received an inactivated influenza vaccine. This specimen consisted of non-naive T cells sorted from PBMCs, obtained roughly 15 days before vaccination. The chain has TRBV28 and TRBJ2-7; maybe TRBD2 (5 bases). In DNA, the CDR3 is TGTGCCAGCAGCCGGGGTCTTTGGGCAGGCGAGCAGTACTTC. Its translation: CASSRGLWAGEQYF. Looking up the rest from reference TRBV28 and TRBJ2-7 gives the full variable domain: DVKVTQSSRYLVKRTGEKVFLECVQDMDHENMFWYRQDPGLGLRLIYFSYDVKMKEKGDIPEGYSVSREKKERFSLILESASTNQTSMYLCASSRGLWAGEQYFGPGTRLTVT.